This TCR beta chain was sequenced for a study of blood T cells in healthy people across ages. Next came a second PCR, run for about 7 to 12 cycles, which used a sample-barcoded 5' primer along with a J-beta primer mix. One entry per CDR3 protein, called by TCRdb with MiXCR from the 5' RACE reads. Of around 1,600,000 distinct CDR3 sequences detected, roughly 43% appear once; the ten largest clones hold more than 4%. In germline, CDR1 is MNHEY, CDR2 SMNVEV (reference sequence). Between the trimmed V and J ends, which lost 2 bases and 7 bases, there was a span of 11 bases. The CDR3 runs to 13 residues. In this sample, this clonotype turned up a few times.

The gene calls are TRBV27 and TRBJ2-5, with D possibly being TRBD1 (5 bases). This receptor was taken from a woman aged 18-30 years in good health. The sequenced material came from blood. CDR3 coding DNA: TGTGCCAGCAGTTTAGGGGCCCGAGGGACCCAGTACTTC. The encoded protein is CASSLGARGTQYF.